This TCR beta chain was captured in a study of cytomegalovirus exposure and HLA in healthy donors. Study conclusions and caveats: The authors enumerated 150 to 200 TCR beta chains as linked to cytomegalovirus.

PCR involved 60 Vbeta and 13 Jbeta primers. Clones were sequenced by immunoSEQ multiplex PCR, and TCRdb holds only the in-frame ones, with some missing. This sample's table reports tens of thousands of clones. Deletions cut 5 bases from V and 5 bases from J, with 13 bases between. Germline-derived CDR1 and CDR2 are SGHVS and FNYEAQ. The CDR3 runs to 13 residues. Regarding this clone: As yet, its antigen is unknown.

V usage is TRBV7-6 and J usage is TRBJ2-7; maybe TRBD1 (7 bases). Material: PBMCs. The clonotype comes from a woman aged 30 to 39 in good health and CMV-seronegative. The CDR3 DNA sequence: TGTGCCAGCAGCCCCAGGGGGGTGGACGAGCAGTACTTC. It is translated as CASSPRGVDEQYF.